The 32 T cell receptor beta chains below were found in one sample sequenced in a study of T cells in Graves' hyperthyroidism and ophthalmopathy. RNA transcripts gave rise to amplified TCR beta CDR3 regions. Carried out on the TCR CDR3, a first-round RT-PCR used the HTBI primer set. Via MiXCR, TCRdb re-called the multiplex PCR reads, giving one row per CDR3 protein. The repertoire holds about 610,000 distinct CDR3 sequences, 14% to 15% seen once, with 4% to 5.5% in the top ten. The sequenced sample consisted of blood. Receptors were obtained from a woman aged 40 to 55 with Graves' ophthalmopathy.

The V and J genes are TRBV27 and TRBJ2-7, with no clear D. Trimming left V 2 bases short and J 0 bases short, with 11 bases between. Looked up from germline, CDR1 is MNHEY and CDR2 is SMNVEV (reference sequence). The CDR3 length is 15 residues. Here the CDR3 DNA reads TGTGCCAGCAGTTTAACGGACGGATTCTCCTACGAGCAGTACTTC. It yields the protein CASSLTDGFSYEQYF.

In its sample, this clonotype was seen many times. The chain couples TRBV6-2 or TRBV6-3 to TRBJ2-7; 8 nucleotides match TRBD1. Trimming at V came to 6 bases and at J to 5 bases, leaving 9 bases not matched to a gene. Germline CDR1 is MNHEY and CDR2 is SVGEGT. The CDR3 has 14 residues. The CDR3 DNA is TGTGCCAGCAGCCCAAGACAGGGGTCCGACGAGCAGTACTTC. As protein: CASSPRQGSDEQYF.

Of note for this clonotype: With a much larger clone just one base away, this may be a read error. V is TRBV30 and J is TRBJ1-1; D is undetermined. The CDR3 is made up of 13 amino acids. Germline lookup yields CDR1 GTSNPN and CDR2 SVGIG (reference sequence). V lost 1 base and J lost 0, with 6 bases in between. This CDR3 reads CAWSDTLNTEAFF. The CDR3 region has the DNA TGTGCCTGGAGTGACACGCTGAACACTGAAGCTTTCTTT. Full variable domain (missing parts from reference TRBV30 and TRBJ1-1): SQTIHQWPATLVQPVGSPLSLECTVEGTSNPNLYWYRQAAGRGLQLLFYSVGIGQISSEVPQNLSASRPQDRQFILSSKKLLLSDSGFYLCAWSDTLNTEAFFGQGTRLTVV.

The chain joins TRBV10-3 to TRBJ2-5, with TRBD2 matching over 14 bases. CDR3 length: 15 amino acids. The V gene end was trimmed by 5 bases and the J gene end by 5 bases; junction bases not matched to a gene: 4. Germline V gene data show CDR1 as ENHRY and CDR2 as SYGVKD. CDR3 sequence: CAISLTSGRGETQYF. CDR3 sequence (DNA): TGTGCCATCAGTCTGACTAGCGGGAGGGGGGAGACCCAGTACTTC.

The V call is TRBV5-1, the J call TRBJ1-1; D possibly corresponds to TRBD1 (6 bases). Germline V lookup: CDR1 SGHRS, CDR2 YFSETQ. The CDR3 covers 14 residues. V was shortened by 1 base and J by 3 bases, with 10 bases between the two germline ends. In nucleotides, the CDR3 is TGCGCCAGCAGCTTGAATCACAGGGACACTGAAGCTTTCTTT. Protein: CASSLNHRDTEAFF.

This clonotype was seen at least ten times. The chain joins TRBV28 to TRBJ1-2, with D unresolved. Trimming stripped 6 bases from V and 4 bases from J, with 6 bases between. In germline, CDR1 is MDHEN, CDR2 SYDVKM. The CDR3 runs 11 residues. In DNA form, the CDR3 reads TGTGCCAGCAGCGACTTCTATGGCTACACCTTC. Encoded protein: CASSDFYGYTF.

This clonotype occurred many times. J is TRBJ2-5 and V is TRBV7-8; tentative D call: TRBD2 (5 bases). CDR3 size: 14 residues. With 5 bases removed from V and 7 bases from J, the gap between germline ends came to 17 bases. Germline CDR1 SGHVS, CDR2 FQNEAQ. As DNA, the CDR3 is TGTGCCAGCAGCGCAAACGCGGGCCCGGGGACCCAGTACTTC. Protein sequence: CASSANAGPGTQYF.

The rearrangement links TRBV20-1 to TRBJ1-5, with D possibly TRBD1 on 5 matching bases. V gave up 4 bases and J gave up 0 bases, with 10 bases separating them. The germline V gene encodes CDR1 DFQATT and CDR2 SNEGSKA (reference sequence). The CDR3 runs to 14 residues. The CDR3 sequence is CSATDSYSNQPQHF. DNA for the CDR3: TGCAGTGCTACTGACAGTTATAGCAATCAGCCCCAGCATTTT.

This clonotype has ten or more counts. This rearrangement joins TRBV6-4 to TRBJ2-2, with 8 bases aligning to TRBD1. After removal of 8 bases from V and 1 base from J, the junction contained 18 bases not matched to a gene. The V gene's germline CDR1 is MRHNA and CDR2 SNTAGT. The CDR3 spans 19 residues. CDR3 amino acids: CASYKSEINRGKNTGELFF. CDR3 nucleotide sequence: TGTGCCAGCTACAAGTCCGAGATTAACAGGGGGAAGAACACCGGGGAGCTGTTTTTT.

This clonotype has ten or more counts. The CDR3 DNA reads TGTGCCAGCAGTTCCTCATATCCTAGGACTGAAGCTTTCTTT. It is translated as CASSSSYPRTEAFF. The chain has TRBV27 and TRBJ1-1; D is uncertain. Trimming stripped 4 bases from V and 5 bases from J, with 14 bases between. The length of the CDR3 is 14 residues. The germline gives CDR1 MNHEY, CDR2 SMNVEV (reference sequence).

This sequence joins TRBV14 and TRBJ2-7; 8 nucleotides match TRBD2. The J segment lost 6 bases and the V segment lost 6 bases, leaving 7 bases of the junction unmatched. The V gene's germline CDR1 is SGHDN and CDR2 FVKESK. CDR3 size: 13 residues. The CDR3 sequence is CASRGREGPEQYF. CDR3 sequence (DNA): TGTGCCAGCAGAGGACGGGAGGGCCCCGAGCAGTACTTC.

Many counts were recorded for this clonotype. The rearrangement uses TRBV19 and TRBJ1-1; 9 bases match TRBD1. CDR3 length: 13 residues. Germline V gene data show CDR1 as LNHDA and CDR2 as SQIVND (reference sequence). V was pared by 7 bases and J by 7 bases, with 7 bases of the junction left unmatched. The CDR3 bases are TGTGCCAGTACCGCCAGGGGACAGGGTGAAGCTTTCTTT. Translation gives CASTARGQGEAFF.

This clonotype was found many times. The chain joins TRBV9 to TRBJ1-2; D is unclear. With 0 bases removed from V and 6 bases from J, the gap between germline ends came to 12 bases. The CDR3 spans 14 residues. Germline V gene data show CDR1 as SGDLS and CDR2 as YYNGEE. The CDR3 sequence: CASSVGARGDGYTF. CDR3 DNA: TGTGCCAGCAGCGTAGGAGCACGTGGGGATGGCTACACCTTC.

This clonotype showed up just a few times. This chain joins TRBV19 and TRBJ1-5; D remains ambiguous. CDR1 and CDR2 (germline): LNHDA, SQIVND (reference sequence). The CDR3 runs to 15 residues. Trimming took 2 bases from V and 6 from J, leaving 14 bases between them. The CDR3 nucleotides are TGTGCCAGTAGTATAAATCTAAGGGCGCTTCAGCCCCAGCATTTT. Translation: CASSINLRALQPQHF.

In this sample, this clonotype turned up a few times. CDR3 bases: TGTGCCAGCAGACAGCGGAGGACAGCCTACGAGCAGTACTTC. It translates to CASRQRRTAYEQYF. The chain carries TRBV5-6 and TRBJ2-7; TRBD1 might be the D (6 bases). With 5 bases removed from V and 2 bases from J, the gap between germline ends came to 14 bases. The CDR3 is 14 residues long. The V gene's germline CDR1 is SGHDT and CDR2 YYEEEE.

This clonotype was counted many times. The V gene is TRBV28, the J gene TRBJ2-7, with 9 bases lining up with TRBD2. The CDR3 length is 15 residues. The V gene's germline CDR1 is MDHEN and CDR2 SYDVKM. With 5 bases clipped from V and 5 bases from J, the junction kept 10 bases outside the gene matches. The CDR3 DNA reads TGTGCCAGCAGTCCCCGGGGTAGCGGGAGTGACGAGCAGTACTTC. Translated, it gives CASSPRGSGSDEQYF.

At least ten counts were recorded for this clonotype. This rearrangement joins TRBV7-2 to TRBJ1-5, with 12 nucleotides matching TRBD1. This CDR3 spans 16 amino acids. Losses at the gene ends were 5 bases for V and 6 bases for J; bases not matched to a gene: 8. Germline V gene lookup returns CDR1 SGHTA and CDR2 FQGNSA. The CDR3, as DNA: TGTGCCAGCAGCCCAGGGACAGGGGGCCTTCGTCAGCCCCAGCATTTT. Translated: CASSPGTGGLRQPQHF.

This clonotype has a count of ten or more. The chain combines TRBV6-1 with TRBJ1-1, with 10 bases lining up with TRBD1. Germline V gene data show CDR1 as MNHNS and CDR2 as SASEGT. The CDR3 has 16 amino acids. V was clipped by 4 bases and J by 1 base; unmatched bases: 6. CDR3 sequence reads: CASSAVWTGGNTEAFF. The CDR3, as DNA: TGTGCCAGCAGTGCTGTCTGGACAGGGGGGAACACTGAAGCTTTCTTT.

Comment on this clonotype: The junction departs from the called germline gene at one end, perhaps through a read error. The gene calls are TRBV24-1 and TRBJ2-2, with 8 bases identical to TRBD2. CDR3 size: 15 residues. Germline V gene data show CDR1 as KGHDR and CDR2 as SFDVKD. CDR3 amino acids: CATSDFGRDTGEPFF. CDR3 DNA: TGTGCCACCAGTGATTTCGGGAGGGACACCGGGGAGCCGTTTTTT.

CDR3 amino acids: CATRRGGGGGGYSNQPQHF. DNA for the CDR3: TGTGCCACCAGAAGGGGGGGCGGAGGAGGGGGGTATAGCAATCAGCCCCAGCATTTT. This sequence joins TRBV10-3 and TRBJ1-5, with D possibly TRBD1 on 6 matching bases. The CDR3 is made up of 19 amino acids. CDR1 is ENHRY and CDR2 is SYGVKD in the germline V gene. V lost 10 bases, J lost 0 bases, and 28 bases lay in between.

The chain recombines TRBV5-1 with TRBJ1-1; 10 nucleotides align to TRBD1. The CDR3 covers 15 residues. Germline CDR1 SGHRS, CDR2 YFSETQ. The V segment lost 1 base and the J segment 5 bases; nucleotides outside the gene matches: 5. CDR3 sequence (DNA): TGCGCCAGCAGCTTGTTGGGACAGGGGTTGACTGAAGCTTTCTTT. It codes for CASSLLGQGLTEAFF.

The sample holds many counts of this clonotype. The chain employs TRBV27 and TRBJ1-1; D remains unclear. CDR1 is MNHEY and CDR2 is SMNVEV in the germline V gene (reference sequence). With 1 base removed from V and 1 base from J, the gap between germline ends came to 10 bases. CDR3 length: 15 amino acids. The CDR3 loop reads CASSLYMGSNTEAFF. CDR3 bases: TGTGCCAGCAGTTTATATATGGGGTCGAACACTGAAGCTTTCTTT.

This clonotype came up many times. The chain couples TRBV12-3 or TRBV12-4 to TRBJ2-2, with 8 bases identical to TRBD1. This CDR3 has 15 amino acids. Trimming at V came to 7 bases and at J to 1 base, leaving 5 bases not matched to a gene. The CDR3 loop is CASIRGQGNTGELFF. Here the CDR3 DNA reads TGTGCCAGCATTCGTGGACAGGGGAACACCGGGGAGCTGTTTTTT.

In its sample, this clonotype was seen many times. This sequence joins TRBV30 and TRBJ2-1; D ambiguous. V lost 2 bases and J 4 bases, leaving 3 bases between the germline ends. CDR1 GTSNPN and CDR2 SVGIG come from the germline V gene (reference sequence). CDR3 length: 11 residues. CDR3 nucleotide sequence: TGTGCCTGGAGTAGGTACAATGAGCAGTTCTTC. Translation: CAWSRYNEQFF.

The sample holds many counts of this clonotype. The CDR3 region has the DNA TGTGCCAGCAGTGGCCAACCATTTTGGGACAAGCAAGAGACCCAGTACTTC. Its protein is CASSGQPFWDKQETQYF. This chain links TRBV25-1 with TRBJ2-5, with a possible D match to TRBD1 (6 bases). V lost 4 bases and J 2 bases, leaving 20 bases between the germline ends. This CDR3 comprises 17 residues. Germline CDR1 and CDR2: MGHDK and SYGVNS.

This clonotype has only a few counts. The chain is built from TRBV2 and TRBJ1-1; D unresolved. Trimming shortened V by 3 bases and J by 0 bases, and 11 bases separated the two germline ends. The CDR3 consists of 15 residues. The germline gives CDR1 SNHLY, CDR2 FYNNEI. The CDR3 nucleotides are TGTGCCAGCAGTGAGAGGGTTTTGATGAACACTGAAGCTTTCTTT. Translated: CASSERVLMNTEAFF. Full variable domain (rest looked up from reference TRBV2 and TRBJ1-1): EPEVTQTPSHQVTQMGQEVILRCVPISNHLYFYWYRQILGQKVEFLVSFYNNEISEKSEIFDDQFSVERPDGSNFTLKIRSTKLEDSAMYFCASSERVLMNTEAFFGQGTRLTVV.

CDR3 region: CASSLATGQHEYF. Here the CDR3 DNA reads TGTGCCAGCAGCTTAGCGACCGGTCAACATGAGTACTTC. The genes are TRBV7-2 and TRBJ2-7; D call uncertain. Germline CDR1 and CDR2: SGHTA and FQGNSA. Trimming cost V 0 bases and J 11 bases, with 14 bases left between them. The length of the CDR3 is 13 residues.

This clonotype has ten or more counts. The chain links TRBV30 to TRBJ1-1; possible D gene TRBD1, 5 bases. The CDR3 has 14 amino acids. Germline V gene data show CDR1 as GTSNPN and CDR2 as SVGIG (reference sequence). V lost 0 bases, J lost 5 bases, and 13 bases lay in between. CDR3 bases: TGTGCCTGGAGTGTACGGGGGGGTGGTACTGAAGCTTTCTTT. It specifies CAWSVRGGGTEAFF. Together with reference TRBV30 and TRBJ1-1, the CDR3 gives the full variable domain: SQTIHQWPATLVQPVGSPLSLECTVEGTSNPNLYWYRQAAGRGLQLLFYSVGIGQISSEVPQNLSASRPQDRQFILSSKKLLLSDSGFYLCAWSVRGGGTEAFFGQGTRLTVV.

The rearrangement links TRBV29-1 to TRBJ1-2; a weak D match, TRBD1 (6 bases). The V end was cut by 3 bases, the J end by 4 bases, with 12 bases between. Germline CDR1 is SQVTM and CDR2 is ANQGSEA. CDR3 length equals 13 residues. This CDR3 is CSVDQGQIYGYTF. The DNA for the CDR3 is TGCAGCGTTGATCAAGGACAGATCTATGGCTACACCTTC.

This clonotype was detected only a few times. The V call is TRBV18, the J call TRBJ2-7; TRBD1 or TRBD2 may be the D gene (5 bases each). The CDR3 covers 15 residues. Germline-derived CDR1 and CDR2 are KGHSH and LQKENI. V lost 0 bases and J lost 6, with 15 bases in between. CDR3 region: CASSPPRPKGREQYF. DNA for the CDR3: TGTGCCAGCTCACCACCTCGGCCTAAGGGACGCGAGCAGTACTTC.

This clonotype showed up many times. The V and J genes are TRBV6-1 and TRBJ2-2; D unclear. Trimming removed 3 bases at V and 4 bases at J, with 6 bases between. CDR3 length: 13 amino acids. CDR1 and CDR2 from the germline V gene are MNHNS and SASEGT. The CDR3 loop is CASSEYATGELFF. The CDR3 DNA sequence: TGTGCCAGCAGTGAGTATGCCACCGGGGAGCTGTTTTTT.

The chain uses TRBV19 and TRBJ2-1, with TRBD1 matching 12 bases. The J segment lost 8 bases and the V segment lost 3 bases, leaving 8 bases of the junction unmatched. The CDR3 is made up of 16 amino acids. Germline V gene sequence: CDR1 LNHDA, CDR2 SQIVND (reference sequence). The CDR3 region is CASSMPGQGAFDEQFF. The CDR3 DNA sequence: TGTGCCAGTAGTATGCCGGGACAGGGGGCTTTTGATGAGCAGTTCTTC.